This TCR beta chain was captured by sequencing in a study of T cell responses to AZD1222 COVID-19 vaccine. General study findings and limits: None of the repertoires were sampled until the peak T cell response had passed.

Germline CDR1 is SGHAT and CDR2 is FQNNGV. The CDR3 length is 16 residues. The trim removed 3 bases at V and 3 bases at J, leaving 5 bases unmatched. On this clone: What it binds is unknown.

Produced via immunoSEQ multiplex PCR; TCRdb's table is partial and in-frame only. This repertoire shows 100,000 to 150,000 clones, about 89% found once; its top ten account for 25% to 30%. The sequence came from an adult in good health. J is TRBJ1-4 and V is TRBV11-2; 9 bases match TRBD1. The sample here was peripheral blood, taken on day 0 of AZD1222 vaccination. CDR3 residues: CASSFIQGAANEKLFF. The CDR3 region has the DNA TGTGCCAGCAGCTTTATACAGGGGGCGGCTAATGAAAAACTGTTTTTT.